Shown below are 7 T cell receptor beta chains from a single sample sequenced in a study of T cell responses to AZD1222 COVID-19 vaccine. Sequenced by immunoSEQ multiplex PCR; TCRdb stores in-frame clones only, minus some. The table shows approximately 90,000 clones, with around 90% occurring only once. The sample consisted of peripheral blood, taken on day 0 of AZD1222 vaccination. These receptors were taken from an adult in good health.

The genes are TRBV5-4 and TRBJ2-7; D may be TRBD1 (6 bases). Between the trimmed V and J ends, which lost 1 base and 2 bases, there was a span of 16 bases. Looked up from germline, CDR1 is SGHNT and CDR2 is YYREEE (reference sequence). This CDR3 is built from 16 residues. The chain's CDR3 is CASSLRGGRGTYEQYF. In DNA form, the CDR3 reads TGTGCCAGCAGCTTGCGGGGCGGCAGGGGAACCTACGAGCAGTACTTC.

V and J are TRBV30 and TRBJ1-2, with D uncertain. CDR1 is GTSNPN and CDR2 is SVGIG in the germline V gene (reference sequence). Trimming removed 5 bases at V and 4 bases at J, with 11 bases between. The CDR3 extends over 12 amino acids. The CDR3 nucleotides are TGTGCCTGGGGACCGGAAACCTATGGCTACACCTTC. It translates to CAWGPETYGYTF. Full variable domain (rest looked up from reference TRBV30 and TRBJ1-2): SQTIHQWPATLVQPVGSPLSLECTVEGTSNPNLYWYRQAAGRGLQLLFYSVGIGQISSEVPQNLSASRPQDRQFILSSKKLLLSDSGFYLCAWGPETYGYTFGSGTRLTVV.

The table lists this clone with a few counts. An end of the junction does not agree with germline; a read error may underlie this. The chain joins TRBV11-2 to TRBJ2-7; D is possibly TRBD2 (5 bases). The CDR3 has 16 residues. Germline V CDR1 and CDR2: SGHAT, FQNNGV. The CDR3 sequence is CASTLNSDLILNEQYF. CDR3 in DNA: TGTGCCAGCACCTTAAACTCGGACTTGATACTAAACGAGCAGTACTTC.

CDR3 in DNA: TGCAGCATCCAGGACCCGGGCCCCTACACCTTC. This translates into CSIQDPGPYTF. This chain connects TRBV29-1 to TRBJ1-2; D unclear. The CDR3 has 11 residues. The germline CDR1 and CDR2 sequences are SQVTM and ANQGSEA. Trimming left V 8 bases short and J 10 bases short, with 17 bases between.

CDR3 nucleotide sequence: TGTGCCAGCAGTTACTTAGCGGGGCTGGATGAGCAGTTCTTC. Translation gives CASSYLAGLDEQFF. This rearrangement joins TRBV6-5 to TRBJ2-1; TRBD2 agrees at 8 bases. The length of the CDR3 is 14 residues. Germline V gene lookup returns CDR1 MNHEY and CDR2 SVGAGI. Germline trimming cut 1 base from V and 8 bases from J; bases unmatched to any gene: 4.

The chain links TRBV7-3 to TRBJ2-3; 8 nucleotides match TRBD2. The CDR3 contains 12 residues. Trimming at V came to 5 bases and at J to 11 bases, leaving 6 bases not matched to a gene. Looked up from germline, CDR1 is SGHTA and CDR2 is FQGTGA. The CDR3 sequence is CASSDPGLGQYF. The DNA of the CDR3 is TGTGCCAGCAGCGATCCGGGACTAGGGCAGTATTTT.

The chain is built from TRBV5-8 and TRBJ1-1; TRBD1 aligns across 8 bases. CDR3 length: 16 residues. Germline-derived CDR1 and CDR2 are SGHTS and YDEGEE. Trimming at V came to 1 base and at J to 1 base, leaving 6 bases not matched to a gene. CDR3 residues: CASSLQQGVTNTEAFF. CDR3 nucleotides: TGTGCCAGCAGCTTGCAACAGGGGGTCACGAACACTGAAGCTTTCTTT.